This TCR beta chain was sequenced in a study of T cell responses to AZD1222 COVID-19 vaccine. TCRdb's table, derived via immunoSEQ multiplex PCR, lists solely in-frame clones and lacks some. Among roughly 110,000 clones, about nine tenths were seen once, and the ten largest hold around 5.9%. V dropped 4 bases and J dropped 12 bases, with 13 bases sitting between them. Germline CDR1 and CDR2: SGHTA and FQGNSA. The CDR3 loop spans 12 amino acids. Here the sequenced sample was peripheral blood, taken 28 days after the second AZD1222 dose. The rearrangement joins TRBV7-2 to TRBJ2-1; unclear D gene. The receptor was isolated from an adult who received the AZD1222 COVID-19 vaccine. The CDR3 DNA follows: TGTGCCAGCAGCTCCTCCGGGCTATCGCAGTTCTTC. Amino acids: CASSSSGLSQFF.